This T cell receptor beta chain was identified in a study of spatial heterogeneity in lung cancer. The study, taken as a whole, reports: The recorded estimate of tumor T cell coverage is approximately 6.3% for alpha chains and about 12% for beta chains. In tumors, expanded intratumoral alpha and beta TCR counts tracked mutation counts.

The V gene's germline CDR1 is MNHEY and CDR2 SVGAGI. This CDR3 region has 15 residues. The ends were cut back, 0 bases at V and 4 bases at J, with 12 bases in the middle. A distinct unique molecular identifier was carried by each TCR cDNA molecule. TCRdb re-derived calls from the 5' RACE reads in MiXCR, one entry per CDR3 protein. Of about 10,000 distinct CDR3 sequences in the sample, approximately 12% were seen once. Time point in this sample: sample taken at primary tumor resection. The donor population consisted of approximately 79 patients with untreated, early-stage non-small cell lung cancer. Unsorted tumor, nontumor lung tissue or cryopreserved PBMC supplied the whole RNA. The sample holds many counts of this clonotype. Its target is unknown. This beta chain came through as a stray read in a library set up for alpha chains, and its size says little.

The source material was lung tumor tissue, sampled at surgery. The sequence was collected from a male donor with early-stage non-small cell lung cancer. The chain combines TRBV6-5 with TRBJ1-2; unclear D gene. Here the CDR3 reads CASSYSAAGFYGYTF. Here the CDR3 DNA reads TGTGCCAGCAGTTACTCCGCGGCTGGGTTCTATGGCTACACCTTC.